The count of the clone carrying this TCR beta chain is one. Its antigen is unknown. In germline, CDR1 is MNHNS, CDR2 SASEGT. Trimming removed 5 bases from V and 7 bases from J, with 18 bases in between. CDR3 size: 14 residues. The entry originates in a study of T cell clonotyping in hematopoietic cell transplantation. Study-wide points: Broader posttransplant TCR repertoire diversity was predicted by graft donor and pretransplant recipient Inverse Simpson Index values.

Produced via immunoSEQ multiplex PCR; TCRdb's table is partial and in-frame only. The sample records under 30,000 clones, approximately 90% being singletons. The clonotype was recovered from a female patient aged 50-59 years who had an allogeneic stem cell transplant from a related donor, so the T cells may come from the graft donor. Some clones in this sample may be carry-over from other donors' samples. The specimen comprised PBMCs, sampled 100 days after allogeneic stem cell transplant. V usage is TRBV6-1 and J usage is TRBJ2-7, with unresolved D. The CDR3 reads CASSPLRTVGEQYF. CDR3 sequence (DNA): TGTGCCAGCAGTCCCCTTAGGACGGTGGGAGAGCAGTACTTC.